The 31 T cell receptor beta chains given below trace back to one sample, sequenced in a study of cytomegalovirus exposure and HLA in healthy donors (dated by TCRdb to the late 2010s). Library preparation used the immunoSEQ multiplex PCR assay. A mixture of 60 forward primers for TCR Vbeta segments and 13 reverse primers for TCR Jbeta segments was used in the multiplex PCR. TCRdb's version of the immuneACCESS table is confined to in-frame rearrangements and falls short of the full clone set. An unresolved V gene accounts for under half of the shortfall where checked; the remainder is of unknown origin. Within this sample are approximately 160,000 clones, with roughly three quarters of them counted one time only. Jointly, the top ten make up roughly 7% of the sample. Sequencing input: PBMCs. All receptors derive from a male donor in good health and CMV-seropositive.

This rearrangement joins TRBV5-1 to TRBJ2-2; 7 bases line up with TRBD1. The V gene's germline CDR1 is SGHRS and CDR2 YFSETQ. V was clipped by 2 bases and J by 4 bases; unmatched bases: 5. This CDR3 has 15 amino acids. The CDR3, as DNA: TGCGCCAGCAGCTTAAATGGGGACAGCACCGGGGAGCTGTTTTTT. Translating it yields CASSLNGDSTGELFF.

This chain joins TRBV19 and TRBJ1-2; D possibly corresponds to TRBD1 (5 bases). V was shortened by 6 bases and J by 8 bases, with 16 bases between the two germline ends. This CDR3 is 13 amino acids long. CDR1 and CDR2 (germline): LNHDA, SQIVND (reference sequence). The CDR3 region has the DNA TGTGCCAGTAGAAAACAGGATCGGGGGGGCTACACCTTC. Translating gives CASRKQDRGGYTF.

The genes are TRBV5-1 and TRBJ2-7; no firm D call. The CDR3 loop spans 13 amino acids. Between the trimmed V and J ends, which lost 1 base and 7 bases, there was a span of 12 bases. Germline loops: CDR1 SGHRS, CDR2 YFSETQ. CDR3 DNA: TGCGCCAGCAGCTTGAATTTCGGGTATGAGCAGTACTTC. Protein product: CASSLNFGYEQYF.

CDR3 residues: CASTEPGSDIQYF. As DNA, the CDR3 is TGCGCCAGCACAGAACCGGGGTCGGACATTCAGTACTTC. J is TRBJ2-4 and V is TRBV5-1; D perhaps matches TRBD2 (5 bases). CDR1 SGHRS and CDR2 YFSETQ come from the germline V gene. Trimming stripped 6 bases from V and 8 bases from J, with 15 bases between. This CDR3 has 13 residues.

This clone is a singleton in its sample. The rearrangement links TRBV19 to TRBJ1-5; no firm D call. Trimming left V 5 bases short and J 1 base short, with 12 bases between. This CDR3 has 15 amino acids. Germline CDR1 is LNHDA and CDR2 is SQIVND (reference sequence). The CDR3 loop is CASSSPRSSNQPQHF. The CDR3 nucleotides read TGTGCCAGTAGTTCTCCCCGTTCCAGCAATCAGCCCCAGCATTTT. Looking up the rest from reference TRBV19 and TRBJ1-5 gives the full variable domain: DGGITQSPKYLFRKEGQNVTLSCEQNLNHDAMYWYRQDPGQGLRLIYYSQIVNDFQKGDIAEGYSVSREKKESFPLTVTSAQKNPTAFYLCASSSPRSSNQPQHFGDGTRLSIL.

V usage is TRBV5-1 and J usage is TRBJ2-4; tentatively, D is TRBD1 (6 bases). The CDR3 totals 14 residues. Germline lookup yields CDR1 SGHRS and CDR2 YFSETQ. V was cut by 5 bases and J by 4 bases, with 13 bases left in between. The CDR3 coding sequence is TGCGCCAGCAGGAGGGACATAAGAAAAAACATTCAGTACTTC. Protein sequence: CASRRDIRKNIQYF.

In its sample, this clone was seen a few times. The chain couples TRBV21-1 to TRBJ1-2; TRBD1 is taken as the D call from the table, unchecked against the DNA. TRBV21-1 is assigned pseudogene status. The CDR3 totals 14 residues. CDR3 amino acids: CASSSPTGGYGYTF. The CDR3 nucleotides read TGTGCCAGCAGCTCCCCGACAGGGGGCTATGGCTACACCTTC.

The chain couples TRBV29-1 to TRBJ1-5, with 9 bases lining up with TRBD1. CDR3 length: 13 residues. The V and J ends lost 6 bases and 7 bases, in that order; junction bases with no gene match: 7. The germline gives CDR1 SQVTM, CDR2 ANQGSEA. CDR3 in DNA: TGCAGCGTCTCGGACAGGGGCGGACAGCCCCAGCATTTT. Protein sequence: CSVSDRGGQPQHF.

For the CDR3, the DNA is TGTGCCAGCTCACCTTCGACAGGGGCTTTGACGGCTGAAGCTTTCTTT. The encoded protein is CASSPSTGALTAEAFF. This chain joins TRBV18 and TRBJ1-1; TRBD1 matches 8 bases. V trimming: 3 bases; J trimming: 6 bases; junction bases outside the gene matches: 12. The germline CDR1 and CDR2 sequences are KGHSH and LQKENI. CDR3 length: 16 residues.

Only one count was recorded for this clone. The chain uses TRBV4-1 and TRBJ2-5; D gene uncertain. Gene TRBJ2-7 matches the end of the DNA better, so the J call may be wrong. CDR1 MGHRA and CDR2 YSYEKL come from the germline V gene. CDR3 length equals 13 residues. The CDR3 region has the DNA TGCGCCAGCAGCCCAAGTAGCTCCTACGAGCAGTACTTC. Translating it yields CASSPSSSYEQYF.

CDR3 nucleotides: TGTGCCAGCATAGCCACTGAAGCTTTCTTT. Encoded protein: CASIATEAFF. This chain uses TRBV2 with TRBJ1-1; D is undetermined. V was shortened by 7 bases and J by 4 bases, with 4 bases between the two germline ends. The CDR3 spans 10 residues. Germline lookup yields CDR1 SNHLY and CDR2 FYNNEI. The full variable domain, with the rest looked up from reference TRBV2 and TRBJ1-1, is EPEVTQTPSHQVTQMGQEVILRCVPISNHLYFYWYRQILGQKVEFLVSFYNNEISEKSEIFDDQFSVERPDGSNFTLKIRSTKLEDSAMYFCASIATEAFFGQGTRLTVV.

The chain has TRBV5-4 and TRBJ1-2; 7 nucleotides match TRBD1. This CDR3 is 14 amino acids long. CDR1 and CDR2 from the germline V gene are SGHNT and YYREEE (reference sequence). The trim removed 1 base at V and 2 bases at J, leaving 2 bases unmatched. The CDR3 is CASSLMTGNYGYTF. The CDR3 DNA reads TGTGCCAGCAGCTTGATGACAGGGAACTATGGCTACACCTTC.

V and J are TRBV11-2 and TRBJ2-5, with TRBD1 identical over 7 bases. Looked up from germline, CDR1 is SGHAT and CDR2 is FQNNGV. V shed 5 bases and J 5 bases; nucleotides not matched to a gene: 11. The CDR3 totals 15 residues. CDR3 residues: CASSPSIDRAETQYF. For the CDR3, the DNA is TGTGCCAGCAGCCCCAGTATTGACAGGGCGGAGACCCAGTACTTC.

The rearrangement links TRBV5-4 to TRBJ2-1; the match to TRBD1 covers 7 bases. The V gene's germline CDR1 is SGHNT and CDR2 YYREEE (reference sequence). The CDR3 runs to 14 residues. V was clipped by 8 bases and J by 3 bases; unmatched bases: 8. CDR3 sequence: CASRTGAGYNEQFF. The CDR3 DNA reads as TGTGCCAGTAGAACAGGGGCGGGCTACAATGAGCAGTTCTTC. Looking up the rest from reference TRBV5-4 and TRBJ2-1 gives the full variable domain: ETGVTQSPTHLIKTRGQQVTLRCSSQSGHNTVSWYQQALGQGPQFIFQYYREEENGRGNFPPRFSGLQFPNYSSELNVNALELDDSALYLCASRTGAGYNEQFFGPGTRLTVL.

The chain recombines TRBV5-8 with TRBJ2-3, with D possibly being TRBD1 (6 bases). This CDR3 region has 18 residues. Germline-derived CDR1 and CDR2 are SGHTS and YDEGEE. Deletions cut 4 bases from V and 0 bases from J, with 21 bases between. CDR3 region: CASSLQGNPVWSTDTQYF. The CDR3, as DNA: TGTGCCAGCAGCCTGCAGGGGAATCCGGTTTGGAGCACAGATACGCAGTATTTT.

This clone was seen just once. The genes are TRBV5-1 and TRBJ1-2; TRBD1 matches 8 bases. The germline V gene has CDR1 SGHRS and CDR2 YFSETQ. The ends lost 1 base at V and 4 bases at J; junction bases unmatched: 9. The CDR3 spans 16 residues. CDR3 sequence: CASSLMARGRGYGYTF. The CDR3 DNA sequence: TGCGCCAGCAGCTTGATGGCCAGGGGGCGCGGCTATGGCTACACCTTC.

The chain couples TRBV4-1 to TRBJ2-6; 10 positions match TRBD2. The CDR3 loop spans 19 amino acids. Trimming took 0 bases from V and 4 from J; bases not matched to a gene: 9. The germline V gene encodes CDR1 MGHRA and CDR2 YSYEKL. The CDR3 loop reads CASSQDKNSGGAGANVLTF. The CDR3, as DNA: TGCGCCAGCAGCCAAGATAAGAACAGCGGGGGGGCCGGGGCCAACGTCCTGACTTTC.

The chain recombines TRBV5-1 with TRBJ2-1; possibly TRBD1 for D (6 bases). V was pared by 1 base and J by 9 bases, with 11 bases between. Germline V gene data show CDR1 as SGHRS and CDR2 as YFSETQ. The CDR3 is made up of 13 amino acids. The CDR3 bases are TGCGCCAGCAGCTTGTACCCAGGGGCTGAGCAGTTCTTC. This encodes CASSLYPGAEQFF. Together with reference TRBV5-1 and TRBJ2-1, the CDR3 gives the full variable domain: KAGVTQTPRYLIKTRGQQVTLSCSPISGHRSVSWYQQTPGQGLQFLFEYFSETQRNKGNFPGRFSGRQFSNSRSEMNVSTLELGDSALYLCASSLYPGAEQFFGPGTRLTVL.

The rearrangement uses TRBV6-1 and TRBJ1-5; 8 nucleotides match TRBD1. The CDR3 sequence is 14 residues long. Germline-derived CDR1 and CDR2 are MNHNS and SASEGT. The J segment lost 4 bases and the V segment lost 8 bases, leaving 7 bases of the junction unmatched. The CDR3 sequence is CASRPGTGNQPQHF. CDR3 coding DNA: TGTGCCAGCCGACCCGGGACAGGTAATCAGCCCCAGCATTTT.

This chain links TRBV9 with TRBJ1-1, with D maybe TRBD1 (5 bases). V gave up 4 bases and J gave up 0 bases, with 22 bases separating them. CDR1 is SGDLS, CDR2 YYNGEE, per germline. The CDR3 contains 18 residues. CDR3: CASSRSGKGQGMNTEAFF. The CDR3 nucleotides read TGTGCCAGCAGCCGGTCAGGGAAGGGCCAAGGTATGAACACTGAAGCTTTCTTT.

The chain combines TRBV5-5 with TRBJ1-5; no reliable D call. The CDR3 is 15 residues long. The V and J ends lost 5 bases and 5 bases respectively, with 17 bases between them. CDR1 is SGHKS, CDR2 YYEKEE, per germline (reference sequence). CDR3: CASSSGIPGDQPQHF. The CDR3, as DNA: TGTGCCAGCAGTTCCGGGATTCCTGGCGATCAGCCCCAGCATTTT.

This clone was detected a few times. The chain recombines TRBV21-1 with TRBJ1-5; TRBD1 is the table's D call, not checked against the DNA. TRBV21-1 is deemed a pseudogene. This CDR3 spans 16 amino acids. DNA for the CDR3: TGTGCCAGCATCTTCTCTATCCCACAGGGGGAGACTCTCCAGCATTTT. It encodes CASIFSIPQGETLQHF.

The chain couples TRBV27 to TRBJ1-2, with TRBD1 identical over 10 bases. The V and J ends lost 6 bases and 6 bases, in that order; junction bases with no gene match: 7. Germline V gene sequence: CDR1 MNHEY, CDR2 SMNVEV (reference sequence). This CDR3 region has 14 residues. The chain's CDR3 is CASRGTGAFHGYTF. The DNA for the CDR3 is TGTGCCAGCAGGGGGACAGGGGCCTTTCATGGCTACACCTTC.

The chain has TRBV30 and TRBJ2-5, with TRBD1 identical over 7 bases. V shed 0 bases and J 1 base; nucleotides not matched to a gene: 5. The length of the CDR3 is 15 residues. Germline V gives CDR1 GTSNPN, CDR2 SVGIG (reference sequence). CDR3 protein: CAWSVEAGGQETQYF. CDR3 sequence (DNA): TGTGCCTGGAGTGTAGAGGCAGGGGGCCAAGAGACCCAGTACTTC.

The gene calls are TRBV7-9 and TRBJ1-1, with a possible D match to TRBD1 (5 bases). In germline, CDR1 is SEHNR, CDR2 FQNEAQ (reference sequence). Trimming stripped 4 bases from V and 5 bases from J, with 17 bases between. The CDR3 consists of 15 residues. CDR3 DNA sequence: TGTGCCAGCAGCTCCCGAGGAGGGGTGGGGACTGAAGCTTTCTTT. Translated: CASSSRGGVGTEAFF.

This clone was seen more than once but under ten times. The gene calls are TRBV12-5 and TRBJ1-3, with D maybe TRBD1 (6 bases). Germline-derived CDR1 and CDR2 are LGHNT and FRNRAP. V was pared by 0 bases and J by 0 bases, with 15 bases between. This CDR3 spans 18 amino acids. CDR3 DNA: TGTGCTAGTGGTTTGGTTCCGACAGGTGCTAGCTCTGGAAACACCATATATTTT. It is translated as CASGLVPTGASSGNTIYF.

Concerning this clone: Distinct nucleotide sequences in the sample also encode this CDR3. The chain carries TRBV2 and TRBJ1-1, with D possibly TRBD1 on 6 matching bases. Deletions cut 3 bases from V and 4 bases from J, with 12 bases between. The CDR3 length is 14 residues. CDR1 and CDR2 (germline): SNHLY, FYNNEI. The CDR3 DNA reads TGTGCCAGCAGTGAGGCGGGGGGCGTCACTGAAGCTTTCTTT. Amino acid sequence: CASSEAGGVTEAFF.

This rearrangement joins TRBV5-1 to TRBJ2-7; 7 bases match TRBD1. This CDR3 has 15 residues. The V segment lost 0 bases and the J segment 3 bases; nucleotides outside the gene matches: 6. Germline lookup yields CDR1 SGHRS and CDR2 YFSETQ. The CDR3 region has the DNA TGCGCCAGCAGCTTGGGAGGGGGCGAGTACTACGAGCAGTACTTC. This translates into CASSLGGGEYYEQYF.

The chain uses TRBV6-5 and TRBJ1-1, with a possible D match to TRBD1 (6 bases). Trimming took 10 bases from V and 0 from J, leaving 15 bases between them. The CDR3 contains 14 residues. Germline V gene data show CDR1 as MNHEY and CDR2 as SVGAGI. The CDR3 is CATRTDIMNTEAFF. CDR3 DNA sequence: TGTGCCACCCGGACAGACATCATGAACACTGAAGCTTTCTTT.

The V gene is TRBV2, the J gene TRBJ1-2, with TRBD1 matching 10 bases. The CDR3 consists of 15 residues. Germline V lookup: CDR1 SNHLY, CDR2 FYNNEI. Losses at the gene ends were 6 bases for V and 8 bases for J; bases not matched to a gene: 12. The CDR3 DNA sequence: TGTGCCAGCAGCGGGACAGGGGATGTTCGCTTCGGCTACACCTTC. Translated, it gives CASSGTGDVRFGYTF.

The chain uses TRBV6-1 and TRBJ2-7, with D perhaps TRBD1 (6 bases). The CDR3 has 13 residues. V shed 4 bases and J shed 3 bases, with 10 bases lying between them. The germline V gene encodes CDR1 MNHNS and CDR2 SASEGT. The CDR3 region has the DNA TGTGCCAGCAGTGTCAGGGGAAACTACGAGCAGTACTTC. It translates to CASSVRGNYEQYF.